This entry concerns a single T cell receptor (beta chain). The specificity of this receptor is unknown. No much larger clone is present one base from it, and per-base qualities are unavailable. The data stem from a study of blood T cell repertoires in COVID-19 (dated by TCRdb to 2020 to 2021). Turning to the overall study: The collaborator samples originated in the United States, Italy and Spain and spanned the acute and convalescent phases of COVID-19. The repertoires were released in a freely available public database intended as a resource for research on the immune response to SARS-CoV-2. Nearly every sample came with metadata listing a de-identified subject ID, COVID-19 status, age in years and sex. The material from the prospective study consisted of cDNA or gDNA derived from T cells, B-cell-depleted T cells, or PBMCs. The samples were drawn from the first 160 participants of the ongoing ImmuneRACE study and from 1,200 or so subjects provided by 6 global collaborators. The dataset comprised deeply sampled blood TCRbeta repertoires from subjects exposed to, actively infected with, or recovered from COVID-19. Where available, HLA class I and class II types were obtained from metadata supplied by the sample provider rather than from assay-based typing.

TCRbeta CDR3 regions were amplified from genomic DNA by means of the immunoSEQ Assay, a bias-controlled multiplex PCR. On the study's bioinformatics: The number of nucleated cells in each sample was estimated from the amplification of reference gene primers within the assay. Sequence reads were collapsed and filtered to measure the absolute abundance of every unique TCRbeta CDR3 rearrangement. For each sample, productive Simpson clonality was calculated as the square root of Simpson's diversity index across productive rearrangements. Drawn from immuneACCESS, this table holds only the in-frame rearrangements with V and J called that TCRdb kept. Clones are partly lost; checked studies trace under half to an unresolved V gene and leave the rest unexplained. V and J calls plus clone size are reproduced from that table; the DNA served to infer D and trimming. The sample table records 55,000 to 85,000 clones; approximately 77% of these occur just once. The ten largest make up about 0.87% of the sample.

Each collaborating institution followed its own protocols to collect whole blood in K2EDTA tubes. For TCRbeta analysis, collaborators shipped samples in one of three forms: frozen whole blood, isolated PBMCs, or DNA extracted from either of those sample types. Reading from cysteine to phenylalanine, the CDR3 counts 18 amino acids. This entry keeps only the CDR3 DNA: 54 bases, framed from base 1. Trimming takes 7 bases from V and 0 bases from J, and the germline ends sit 23 bases apart. CDR1 and CDR2, per the germline V gene, are SNHLY and FYNNEI. The full study reports these points: The amount of clinical and demographic metadata varied by source and participant and was provided uncurated.

The sample taken for sequencing was peripheral blood. The receptor was isolated from a woman in her 70s with acute or convalescent COVID-19. Recombination linked TRBV2 to TRBJ2-3; a tentative D call is TRBD2 (6 bases match). The DNA sequence is TGTGCCAGCAAACCCCTAGACCAGATCGGGGGTAGCACAGATACGCAGTATTTT. Translated, this gives CASKPLDQIGGSTDTQYF.